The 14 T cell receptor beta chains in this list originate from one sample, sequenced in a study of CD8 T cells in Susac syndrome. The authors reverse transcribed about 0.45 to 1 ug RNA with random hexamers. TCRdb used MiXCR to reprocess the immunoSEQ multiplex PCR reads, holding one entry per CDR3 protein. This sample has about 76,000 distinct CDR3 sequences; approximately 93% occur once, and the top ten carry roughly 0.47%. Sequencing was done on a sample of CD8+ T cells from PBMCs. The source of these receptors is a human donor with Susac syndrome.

The CDR3 DNA reads TGCGCCAGCAGCCAGGCAGGGGGGAGCGCGGGTCAGGAGACCCAGTACTTC. Translation gives CASSQAGGSAGQETQYF. The chain joins TRBV5-1 to TRBJ2-5; perhaps TRBD1 as D (7 bases). Germline values: CDR1 SGHRS, CDR2 YFSETQ. Trimming pared 4 bases from V and 5 bases from J, leaving 24 bases between. This CDR3 region has 17 residues.

The CDR3 coding sequence is TGTGCCACCAGCGTGGGACAGGGGATGAGCTCCTACGAGCAGTACTTC. It specifies CATSVGQGMSSYEQYF. V and J are TRBV15 and TRBJ2-7, with 10 bases matching TRBD1. In germline, CDR1 is LNHNV, CDR2 YYDKDF (reference sequence). The CDR3 is 16 residues long. The J segment lost 0 bases and the V segment lost 5 bases, leaving 7 bases of the junction unmatched.

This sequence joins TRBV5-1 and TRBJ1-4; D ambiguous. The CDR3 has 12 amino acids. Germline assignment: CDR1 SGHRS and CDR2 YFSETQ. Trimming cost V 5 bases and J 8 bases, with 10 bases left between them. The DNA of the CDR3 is TGCGCCAGCAGACGTGCTGAAGAAAAACTGTTTTTT. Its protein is CASRRAEEKLFF.

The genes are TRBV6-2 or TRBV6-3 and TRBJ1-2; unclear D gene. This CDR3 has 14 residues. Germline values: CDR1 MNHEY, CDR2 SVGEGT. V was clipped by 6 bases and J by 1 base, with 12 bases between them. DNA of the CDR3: TGTGCCAGCAGGACGGGGTTGAGTAACTATGGCTACACCTTC. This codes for CASRTGLSNYGYTF.

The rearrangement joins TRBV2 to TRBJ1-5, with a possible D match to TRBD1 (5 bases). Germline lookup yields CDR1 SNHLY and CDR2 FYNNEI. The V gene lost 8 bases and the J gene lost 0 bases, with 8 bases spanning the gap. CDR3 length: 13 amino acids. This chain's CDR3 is CASQGYSNQPQHF. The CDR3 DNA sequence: TGTGCCAGCCAGGGATATAGCAATCAGCCCCAGCATTTT.

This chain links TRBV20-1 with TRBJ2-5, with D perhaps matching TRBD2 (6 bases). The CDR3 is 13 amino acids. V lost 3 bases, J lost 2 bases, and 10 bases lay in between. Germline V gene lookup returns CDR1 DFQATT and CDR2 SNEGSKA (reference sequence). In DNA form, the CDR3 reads TGCAGTGCTAGTCGGAGGGCTCAAGAGACCCAGTACTTC. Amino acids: CSASRRAQETQYF.

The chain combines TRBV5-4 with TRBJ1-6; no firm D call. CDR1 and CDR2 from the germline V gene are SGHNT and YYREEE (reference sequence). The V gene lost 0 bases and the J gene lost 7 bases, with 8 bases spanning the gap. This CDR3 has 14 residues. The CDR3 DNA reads TGTGCCAGCAGCTTGGACAACGGCAATTCACCCCTCCACTTT. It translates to CASSLDNGNSPLHF.

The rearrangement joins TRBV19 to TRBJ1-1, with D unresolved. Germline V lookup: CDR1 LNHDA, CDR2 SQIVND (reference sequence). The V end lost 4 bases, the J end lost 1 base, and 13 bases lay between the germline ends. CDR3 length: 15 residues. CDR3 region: CASSSLSKGNTEAFF. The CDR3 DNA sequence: TGTGCCAGTAGTAGCCTTTCGAAGGGGAACACTGAAGCTTTCTTT.

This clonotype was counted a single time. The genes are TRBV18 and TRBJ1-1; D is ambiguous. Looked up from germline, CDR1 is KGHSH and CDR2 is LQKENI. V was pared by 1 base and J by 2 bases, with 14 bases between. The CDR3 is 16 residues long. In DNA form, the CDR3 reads TGTGCCAGCTCACCACTCGTTACATTAGGAAACACTGAAGCTTTCTTT. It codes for CASSPLVTLGNTEAFF. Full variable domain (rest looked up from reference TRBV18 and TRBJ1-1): NAGVMQNPRHLVRRRGQEARLRCSPMKGHSHVYWYRQLPEEGLKFMVYLQKENIIDESGMPKERFSAEFPKEGPSILRIQQVVRGDSAAYFCASSPLVTLGNTEAFFGQGTRLTVV.

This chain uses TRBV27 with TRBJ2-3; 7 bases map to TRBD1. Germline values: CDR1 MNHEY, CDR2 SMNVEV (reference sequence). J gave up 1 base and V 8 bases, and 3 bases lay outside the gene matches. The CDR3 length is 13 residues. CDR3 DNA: TGTGCCAGCCTCCAGGGGGGCACAGATACGCAGTATTTT. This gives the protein CASLQGGTDTQYF.

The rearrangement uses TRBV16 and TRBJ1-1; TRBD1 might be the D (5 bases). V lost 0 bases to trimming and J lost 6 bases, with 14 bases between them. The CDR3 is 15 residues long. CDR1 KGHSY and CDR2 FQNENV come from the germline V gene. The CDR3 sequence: CASSQSGGGKAEAFF. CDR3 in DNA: TGTGCCAGCAGCCAATCGGGGGGGGGTAAGGCTGAAGCTTTCTTT.

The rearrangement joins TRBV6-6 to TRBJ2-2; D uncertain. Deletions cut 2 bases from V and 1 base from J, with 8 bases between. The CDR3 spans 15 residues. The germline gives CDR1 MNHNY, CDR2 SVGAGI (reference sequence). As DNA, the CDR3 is TGTGCCAGCAGTTACCGGAACGTGAACACCGGGGAGCTGTTTTTT. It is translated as CASSYRNVNTGELFF.

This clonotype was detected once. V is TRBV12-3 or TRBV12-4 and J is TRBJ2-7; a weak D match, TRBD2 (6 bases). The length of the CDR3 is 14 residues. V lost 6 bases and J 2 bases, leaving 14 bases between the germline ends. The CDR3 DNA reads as TGTGCCAGCAGCACATACGGGACTCCCTACGAGCAGTACTTC. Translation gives CASSTYGTPYEQYF.

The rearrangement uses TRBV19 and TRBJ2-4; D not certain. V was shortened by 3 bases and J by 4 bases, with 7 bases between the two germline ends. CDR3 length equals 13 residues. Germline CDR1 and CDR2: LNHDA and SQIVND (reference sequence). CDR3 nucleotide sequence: TGTGCCAGTAGTATTCTCATAAAAAACATTCAGTACTTC. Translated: CASSILIKNIQYF.